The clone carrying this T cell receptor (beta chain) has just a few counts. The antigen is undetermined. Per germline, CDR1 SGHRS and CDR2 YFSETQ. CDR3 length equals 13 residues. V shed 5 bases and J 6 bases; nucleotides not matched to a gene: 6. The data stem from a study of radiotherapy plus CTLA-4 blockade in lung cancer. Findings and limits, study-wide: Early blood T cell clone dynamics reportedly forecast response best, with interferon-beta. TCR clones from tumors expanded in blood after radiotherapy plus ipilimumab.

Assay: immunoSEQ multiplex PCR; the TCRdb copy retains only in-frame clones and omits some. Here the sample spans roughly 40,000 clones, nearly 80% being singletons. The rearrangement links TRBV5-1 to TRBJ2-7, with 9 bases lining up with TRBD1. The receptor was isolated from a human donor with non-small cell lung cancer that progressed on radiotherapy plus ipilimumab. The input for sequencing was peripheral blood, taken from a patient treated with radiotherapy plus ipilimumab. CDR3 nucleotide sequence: TGCGCCAGCAGGTCGGACAGGGGACTCGAGCAGTACTTC. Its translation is CASRSDRGLEQYF.